This T cell receptor (beta chain) came from a study of shared clonotypes between healthy human individuals. The sample holds one count of this clone. Its antigen is as yet unknown. Other DNA sequences from this sample encode an identical CDR3 as well. Regarding the study as a whole: Generally, naive subsets (rather than memory subsets) showed larger estimated richness. Compared with clonotypes that all four donors shared, non-shared clonotypes had lower generation probabilities.

In the study's own analysis: Without quality scores, immunoSEQ junctional reads could not be filtered like full-length reads. TCRdb's copy holds only in-frame clones and misses some; the assay was immunoSEQ multiplex PCR. V, J and clone size reflect that table, while D and trimming were determined from the DNA. The sample carries some 2.1 million clones, about 95% recorded once. Naive CD8 cells lacked CD45RO, underwent positive selection for CCR7 and left out terminally differentiated effector memory CD45RA+ cells. Participating donors were healthy, HIV-negative adults free of recent acute infections or vaccinations. Looked up from germline, CDR1 is SGDLS and CDR2 is YYNGEE. V was trimmed by 3 bases and J by 5 bases, leaving 5 bases between them. The length of the CDR3 is 11 residues.

The chain couples TRBV9 to TRBJ2-5; D is unresolved. The TCR originated in a man aged 18-30 years in good health. The sequenced sample consisted of naive CD8+ T cells sorted from blood. Here the CDR3 reads CASSAGETQYF. Written as DNA, the CDR3 is TGTGCCAGCAGCGCCGGGGAGACCCAGTACTTC. Supplemented by reference TRBV9 and TRBJ2-5, the full variable domain reads DSGVTQTPKHLITATGQRVTLRCSPRSGDLSVYWYQQSLDQGLQFLIQYYNGEERAKGNILERFSAQQFPDLHSELNLSSLELGDSALYFCASSAGETQYFGPGTRLLVL.